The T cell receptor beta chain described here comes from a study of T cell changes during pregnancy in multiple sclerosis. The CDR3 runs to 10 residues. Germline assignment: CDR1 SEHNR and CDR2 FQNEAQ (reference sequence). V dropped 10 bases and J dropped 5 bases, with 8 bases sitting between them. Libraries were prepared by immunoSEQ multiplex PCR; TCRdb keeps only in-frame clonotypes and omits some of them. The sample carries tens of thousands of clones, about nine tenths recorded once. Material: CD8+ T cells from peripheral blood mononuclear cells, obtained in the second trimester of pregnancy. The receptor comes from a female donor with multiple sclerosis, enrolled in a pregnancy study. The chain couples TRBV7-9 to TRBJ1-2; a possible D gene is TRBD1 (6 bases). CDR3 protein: CATGQYGYTF. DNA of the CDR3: TGTGCCACTGGACAGTATGGCTACACCTTC.